Shown below are 29 T cell receptor beta chains from a single sample sequenced in a study of T cells of healthy individuals. A single record per CDR3 protein comes from TCRdb applying MiXCR to the 5' RACE reads. This sample has 85,000 to 100,000 distinct CDR3 sequences, with approximately 18% found just once. The receptors were sampled from a human donor in good health.

The CDR3 DNA is TGTGCCAGCCTCCAGACAGTTTTCGATACGCAGTATTTT. Translating gives CASLQTVFDTQYF. This chain uses TRBV28 with TRBJ2-3; the D gene is possibly TRBD1 (5 bases). There are 13 residues in the CDR3. Trimming cost V 8 bases and J 6 bases, with 15 bases left between them. The V gene's germline CDR1 is MDHEN and CDR2 SYDVKM.

The table lists this clonotype with many counts. This sequence joins TRBV21-1 and TRBJ2-7; the D call in the table, TRBD1, was not verified against the DNA. TRBV21-1 is annotated as a pseudogene. This CDR3 spans 15 amino acids. CDR3 sequence: CASSRLREQGIHQYF. The CDR3 DNA sequence: TGTGCCAGCAGCAGACTGCGAGAACAGGGAATCCACCAGTACTTC.

This clonotype showed up just a few times. This chain uses TRBV12-3 or TRBV12-4 with TRBJ2-3; TRBD2 is a possible D gene (6 bases). Deletions cut 2 bases from V and 1 base from J, with 13 bases between. The CDR3 is 16 amino acids. The CDR3: CASSLIYGEGTDTQYF. In nucleotides, the CDR3 is TGTGCCAGCAGTTTAATCTACGGGGAGGGCACAGATACGCAGTATTTT.

This clonotype was counted many times. A junction end diverges from the germline sequence, so it may reflect a read error. For the CDR3, the DNA is TGTGCCAGCAGCTTGAATCAGGGGGCGGCCCACTTC. Amino acids: CASSLNQGAAHF. The chain is built from TRBV7-2 and TRBJ2-7; 8 bases agree with TRBD1. Germline assignment: CDR1 SGHTA and CDR2 FQGNSA. The CDR3 has 12 residues.

Notes on this clonotype: At one end, the junction sequence differs from germline, possibly due to a read error. This rearrangement joins TRBV29-1 to TRBJ2-3, with 9 positions matching TRBD2. Germline V CDR1 and CDR2: SQVTM, ANQGSEA. This CDR3 is 13 amino acids long. This CDR3 reads CSALSGSKDTQYF. CDR3 in DNA: TGCAGCGCACTTAGCGGGAGCAAAGATACGCAGTATTTT.

The chain uses TRBV4-2 and TRBJ1-1, with 7 positions matching TRBD1. Germline assignment: CDR1 LGHNA and CDR2 YNFKEQ. The CDR3 length is 14 residues. The ends lost 4 bases at V and 2 bases at J; junction bases unmatched: 4. This chain's CDR3 is CASSRRTGNTEAFF. CDR3 in DNA: TGTGCCAGCAGCCGACGGACAGGCAACACTGAAGCTTTCTTT.

This clonotype occurred many times. V usage is TRBV4-2 and J usage is TRBJ1-5; D remains unclear. The germline V gene encodes CDR1 LGHNA and CDR2 YNFKEQ. Between the trimmed V and J ends, which lost 1 base and 4 bases, there was a span of 5 bases. CDR3 length equals 13 residues. The chain's CDR3 is CASSQGGNQPQHF. CDR3 sequence (DNA): TGTGCCAGCAGCCAAGGGGGAAATCAGCCCCAGCATTTT.

This clonotype occurred many times. The genes are TRBV18 and TRBJ2-3; perhaps TRBD1 as D (5 bases). With 5 bases removed from V and 3 bases from J, the gap between germline ends came to 12 bases. CDR1 is KGHSH, CDR2 LQKENI, per germline. This CDR3 is built from 14 residues. Written as DNA, the CDR3 is TGTGCCAGCTCATTAGGGGCAGGGACAGATACGCAGTATTTT. Translation: CASSLGAGTDTQYF.

This clonotype was found a few times. CDR3 DNA: TGTGCCAGCAGTTACTCAGGCCCACTGGCGGAAGCTTTCTTT. Protein: CASSYSGPLAEAFF. V usage is TRBV6-5 and J usage is TRBJ1-1, with D hard to call. There are 14 residues in the CDR3. Deletions cut 0 bases from V and 8 bases from J, with 13 bases between. Germline-derived CDR1 and CDR2 are MNHEY and SVGAGI.

The chain links TRBV7-9 to TRBJ1-2; D unresolved. V shed 2 bases and J shed 4 bases, with 8 bases lying between them. The CDR3 covers 13 residues. The germline gives CDR1 SEHNR, CDR2 FQNEAQ (reference sequence). CDR3 DNA: TGTGCCAGCAGCTTACCGGGCTCCTATGGCTACACCTTC. Its translation: CASSLPGSYGYTF.

This clonotype was detected only a few times. The V gene is TRBV7-2, the J gene TRBJ2-7, with 8 bases aligning to TRBD2. The CDR3 is 15 residues long. Germline values: CDR1 SGHTA, CDR2 FQGNSA. Trimming at V came to 0 bases and at J to 6 bases, leaving 7 bases not matched to a gene. In DNA form, the CDR3 reads TGTGCCAGCAGCTTAGCACTACCGGGAGGGACCGAGCAGTACTTC. Protein: CASSLALPGGTEQYF.

The chain is built from TRBV4-2 and TRBJ2-1; 9 bases match TRBD1. V was clipped by 4 bases and J by 5 bases; unmatched bases: 6. This CDR3 has 15 amino acids. Germline V gene sequence: CDR1 LGHNA, CDR2 YNFKEQ. For the CDR3, the DNA is TGTGCCAGCAGCCGCCGGGACAGGGACCACAATGAGCAGTTCTTC. Residues: CASSRRDRDHNEQFF.

This clonotype was seen repeatedly, ten times or more. The V and J genes are TRBV5-1 and TRBJ1-6; D is unclear. The CDR3 extends over 12 amino acids. V lost 0 bases to trimming and J lost 7 bases, with 2 bases between them. The germline V gene has CDR1 SGHRS and CDR2 YFSETQ. The CDR3 DNA reads TGCGCCAGCAGCTTGGAAAATTCACCCCTCCACTTT. This encodes CASSLENSPLHF.

This clonotype showed up many times. The V gene is TRBV5-1, the J gene TRBJ1-6; D gene uncertain. Germline lookup yields CDR1 SGHRS and CDR2 YFSETQ. The length of the CDR3 is 14 residues. Trimming took 3 bases from V and 8 from J, leaving 12 bases between them. The DNA of the CDR3 is TGCGCCAGCAGCTCAGAAGTCATGTATTCACCCCTCCACTTT. This translates into CASSSEVMYSPLHF.

This clonotype was recorded many times. The rearrangement links TRBV20-1 to TRBJ2-1; D gene ambiguous. V was trimmed by 0 bases and J by 5 bases, leaving 20 bases between them. This CDR3 spans 17 amino acids. Germline lookup yields CDR1 DFQATT and CDR2 SNEGSKA (reference sequence). As DNA, the CDR3 is TGCAGTGCTAGAGATCGCCGGTTGACCGGTTTAGACAATGAGCAGTTCTTC. Protein: CSARDRRLTGLDNEQFF.

V and J are TRBV5-1 and TRBJ1-2, with 9 bases aligning to TRBD1. V lost 2 bases to trimming and J lost 6 bases; unmatched junction nucleotides: 2. Germline V gene lookup returns CDR1 SGHRS and CDR2 YFSETQ. The CDR3 runs to 13 residues. Written as DNA, the CDR3 is TGCGCCAGCAGCTTCCGGGACAGGGATGGCTACACCTTC. It codes for CASSFRDRDGYTF. Filled out from reference TRBV5-1 and TRBJ1-2, the complete variable domain reads KAGVTQTPRYLIKTRGQQVTLSCSPISGHRSVSWYQQTPGQGLQFLFEYFSETQRNKGNFPGRFSGRQFSNSRSEMNVSTLELGDSALYLCASSFRDRDGYTFGSGTRLTVV.

The chain is built from TRBV19 and TRBJ2-2; D unclear. The CDR3 has 15 amino acids. In germline, CDR1 is LNHDA, CDR2 SQIVND (reference sequence). V was trimmed by 3 bases and J by 0 bases, leaving 8 bases between them. CDR3: CASSISSANTGELFF. As DNA, the CDR3 is TGTGCCAGTAGTATCTCCAGCGCGAACACCGGGGAGCTGTTTTTT.

Many counts were recorded for this clonotype. V and J are TRBV7-2 and TRBJ2-1; D call uncertain. The CDR3 covers 14 residues. The germline CDR1 and CDR2 sequences are SGHTA and FQGNSA. V shed 1 base and J shed 7 bases, with 11 bases lying between them. The DNA for the CDR3 is TGTGCCAGCAGCTTAGATGTACTCCGAAATGAGCAGTTCTTC. Protein product: CASSLDVLRNEQFF.

This clonotype has a count of ten or more. The chain joins TRBV7-2 to TRBJ1-4; maybe TRBD1 (6 bases). This CDR3 region has 21 residues. Trimming stripped 1 base from V and 3 bases from J, with 27 bases between. Per the germline V gene, CDR1 is SGHTA and CDR2 is FQGNSA. CDR3 in DNA: TGTGCCAGCAGCTTAGAGGGCGTCACACAGGGAGGGAGGGGACCTAATGAAAAACTGTTTTTT. Encoded protein: CASSLEGVTQGGRGPNEKLFF.

The chain carries TRBV5-1 and TRBJ2-7; 10 bases line up with TRBD2. CDR1 is SGHRS, CDR2 YFSETQ, per germline. With V trimmed by 0 bases and J by 4 bases, 4 bases remained unmatched. The CDR3 loop spans 15 amino acids. The CDR3 here is CASSLVLAGSYEQYF. The CDR3 nucleotides read TGCGCCAGCAGCTTGGTACTAGCGGGGAGTTACGAGCAGTACTTC.

The chain couples TRBV10-3 to TRBJ2-1; possibly TRBD1 or TRBD2 for D (6 bases each). The CDR3 spans 15 residues. Germline CDR1 reads ENHRY; CDR2 reads SYGVKD. V shed 2 bases and J shed 9 bases, with 17 bases lying between them. Written as DNA, the CDR3 is TGTGCCATCAGTGAGGGGGGGCTAGCTAGTGCTGAGCAGTTCTTC. Translating it yields CAISEGGLASAEQFF.

This clonotype was counted at least ten times. The chain couples TRBV2 to TRBJ2-7, with D perhaps being TRBD1 or TRBD2 (5 bases each). The CDR3 totals 13 residues. The V end was cut by 7 bases, the J end by 2 bases, with 12 bases between. CDR1 SNHLY and CDR2 FYNNEI come from the germline V gene. CDR3 protein: CASIGTGTYEQYF. The DNA of the CDR3 is TGTGCCAGCATTGGGACGGGGACCTACGAGCAGTACTTC.

The chain has TRBV28 and TRBJ2-1, with D hard to call. The CDR3 runs 15 residues. The ends were cut back, 5 bases at V and 6 bases at J, with 17 bases in the middle. Germline loops: CDR1 MDHEN, CDR2 SYDVKM. The CDR3 protein is CASSLSLPLPNEQFF. CDR3 nucleotides: TGTGCCAGCAGTCTGTCTTTGCCCCTTCCCAATGAGCAGTTCTTC.

The V and J genes are TRBV28 and TRBJ1-5; 9 nucleotides line up with TRBD1. Germline CDR1 MDHEN, CDR2 SYDVKM. J gave up 0 bases and V 7 bases, and 13 bases lay outside the gene matches. The CDR3 sequence is 18 residues long. CDR3 protein: CASKDLGTGTYSNQPQHF. CDR3 nucleotides: TGTGCCAGCAAAGATCTCGGGACAGGGACATATAGCAATCAGCCCCAGCATTTT.

This clonotype was counted ten times or more. The V call is TRBV6-6, the J call TRBJ2-7; possibly TRBD2 for D (6 bases). Germline CDR1 reads MNHNY; CDR2 reads SVGAGI (reference sequence). This CDR3 region has 16 residues. The ends were cut back, 2 bases at V and 5 bases at J, with 19 bases in the middle. CDR3 coding DNA: TGTGCCAGCAGTTACAAGGTCGGGGGAGGATTGGACGAGCAGTACTTC. It translates to CASSYKVGGGLDEQYF.

The chain has TRBV20-1 and TRBJ2-3; possibly TRBD2 for D (5 bases). Trimming removed 6 bases from V and 8 bases from J, with 15 bases in between. CDR1 DFQATT and CDR2 SNEGSKA come from the germline V gene (reference sequence). The length of the CDR3 is 12 residues. The CDR3 sequence: CSATDLWSTQYF. The DNA for the CDR3 is TGCAGTGCGACGGACTTATGGAGTACGCAGTATTTT.

The chain has TRBV5-1 and TRBJ1-3, with a tentative D call TRBD1 (6 bases). CDR3 length: 14 residues. From germline, CDR1 is SGHRS and CDR2 YFSETQ. V gave up 0 bases and J gave up 4 bases, with 8 bases separating them. This CDR3 reads CASSLAGVGNTIYF. The CDR3 coding sequence is TGCGCCAGCAGCTTGGCAGGGGTCGGAAACACCATATATTTT.

This clonotype was counted between two and nine times. V usage is TRBV27 and J usage is TRBJ2-5, with D hard to call. V was shortened by 4 bases and J by 2 bases, with 11 bases between the two germline ends. CDR3 length equals 14 residues. CDR1 MNHEY and CDR2 SMNVEV come from the germline V gene (reference sequence). CDR3 coding DNA: TGTGCCAGCAGTTCCGTTACAGATCAAGAGACCCAGTACTTC. It specifies CASSSVTDQETQYF.

A few counts support this clonotype. V usage is TRBV28 and J usage is TRBJ2-7; TRBD1 matches at 7 bases. CDR1 and CDR2 from the germline V gene are MDHEN and SYDVKM. The CDR3 covers 14 residues. The V gene end was trimmed by 5 bases and the J gene end by 2 bases; junction bases not matched to a gene: 6. CDR3 bases: TGTGCCAGCAGTGGGACAGTGGGGACCTACGAGCAGTACTTC. This codes for CASSGTVGTYEQYF.